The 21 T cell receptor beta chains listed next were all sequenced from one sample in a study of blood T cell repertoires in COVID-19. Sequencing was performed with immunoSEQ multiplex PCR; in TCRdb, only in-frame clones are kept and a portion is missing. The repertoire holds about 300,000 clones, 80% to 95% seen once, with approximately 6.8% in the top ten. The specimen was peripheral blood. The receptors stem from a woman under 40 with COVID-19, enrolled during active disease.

CDR3 amino acids: CATAYQGLDGYTF. The CDR3 coding sequence is TGTGCCACAGCTTATCAGGGCCTCGATGGCTACACCTTC. This rearrangement joins TRBV7-2 to TRBJ1-2, with a possible D match to TRBD1 (5 bases). This CDR3 has 13 amino acids. Trimming stripped 10 bases from V and 6 bases from J, with 18 bases between. CDR1 and CDR2 (germline): SGHTA, FQGNSA.

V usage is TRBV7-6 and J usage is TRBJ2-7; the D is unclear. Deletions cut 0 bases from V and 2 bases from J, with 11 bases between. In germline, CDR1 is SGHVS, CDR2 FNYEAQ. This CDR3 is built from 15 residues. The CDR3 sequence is CASSLAGGVAYEQYF. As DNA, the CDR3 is TGTGCCAGCAGCTTAGCAGGTGGAGTCGCCTACGAGCAGTACTTC. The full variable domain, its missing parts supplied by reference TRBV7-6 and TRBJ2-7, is GAGVSQSPRYKVTKRGQDVALRCDPISGHVSLYWYRQALGQGPEFLTYFNYEAQQDKSGLPNDRFSAERPEGSISTLTIQRTEQRDSAMYRCASSLAGGVAYEQYFGPGTRLTVT.

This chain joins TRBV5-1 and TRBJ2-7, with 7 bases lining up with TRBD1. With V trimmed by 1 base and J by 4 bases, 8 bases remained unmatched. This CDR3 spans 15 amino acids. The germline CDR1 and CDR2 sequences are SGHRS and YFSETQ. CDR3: CASSLTGAERYEQYF. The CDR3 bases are TGCGCCAGCAGCTTGACAGGGGCGGAGAGATACGAGCAGTACTTC.

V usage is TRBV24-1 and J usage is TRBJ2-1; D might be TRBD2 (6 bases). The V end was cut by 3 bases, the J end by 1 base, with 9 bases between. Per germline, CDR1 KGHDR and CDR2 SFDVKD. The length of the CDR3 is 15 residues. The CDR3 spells CATSDAGPSYNEQFF. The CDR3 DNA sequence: TGTGCCACCAGTGATGCGGGGCCTTCCTACAATGAGCAGTTCTTC.

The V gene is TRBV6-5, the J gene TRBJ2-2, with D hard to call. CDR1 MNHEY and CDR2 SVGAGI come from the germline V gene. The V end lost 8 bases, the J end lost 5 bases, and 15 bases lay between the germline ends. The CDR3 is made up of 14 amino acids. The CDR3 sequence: CASSRPGETGELFF. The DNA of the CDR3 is TGTGCCAGCTCCCGTCCGGGTGAGACCGGGGAGCTGTTTTTT.

CDR3 amino acids: CASSPPGGGVTQYF. CDR3 DNA: TGTGCCAGCAGCCCCCCTGGAGGTGGAGTGACCCAGTACTTC. J is TRBJ2-5 and V is TRBV27; perhaps TRBD2 as D (5 bases). The CDR3 is 14 amino acids. The germline CDR1 and CDR2 sequences are MNHEY and SMNVEV (reference sequence). Trimming pared 6 bases from V and 7 bases from J, leaving 18 bases between.

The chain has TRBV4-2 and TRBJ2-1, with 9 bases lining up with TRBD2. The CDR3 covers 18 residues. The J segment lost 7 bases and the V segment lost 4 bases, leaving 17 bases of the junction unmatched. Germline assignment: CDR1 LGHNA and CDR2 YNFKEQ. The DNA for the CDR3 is TGTGCCAGCAGCCGAGGGCTAGCGGGAAACAATCGGGCTAATGAGCAGTTCTTC. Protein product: CASSRGLAGNNRANEQFF.

The CDR3 loop is CASSRTGLRTDTQYF. In DNA, the CDR3 is TGTGCCAGCAGCCGGACAGGGCTGAGGACAGATACGCAGTATTTT. V is TRBV7-3 and J is TRBJ2-3; 8 nucleotides line up with TRBD1. The CDR3 loop spans 15 amino acids. The V segment lost 5 bases and the J segment 3 bases; nucleotides outside the gene matches: 7. Germline lookup yields CDR1 SGHTA and CDR2 FQGTGA.

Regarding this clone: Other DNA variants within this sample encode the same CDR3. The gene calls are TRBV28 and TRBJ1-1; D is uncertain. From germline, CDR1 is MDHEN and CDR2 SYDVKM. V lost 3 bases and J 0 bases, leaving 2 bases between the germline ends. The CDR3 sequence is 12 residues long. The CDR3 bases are TGTGCCAGCAGTTTCATGAACACTGAAGCTTTCTTT. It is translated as CASSFMNTEAFF.

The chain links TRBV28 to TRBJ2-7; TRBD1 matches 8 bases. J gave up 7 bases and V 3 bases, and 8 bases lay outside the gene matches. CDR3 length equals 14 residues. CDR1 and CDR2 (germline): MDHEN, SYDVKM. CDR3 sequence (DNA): TGTGCCAGCAGTTTGGAGCAGGGGGCGCGGGAGCAGTACTTC. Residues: CASSLEQGAREQYF.

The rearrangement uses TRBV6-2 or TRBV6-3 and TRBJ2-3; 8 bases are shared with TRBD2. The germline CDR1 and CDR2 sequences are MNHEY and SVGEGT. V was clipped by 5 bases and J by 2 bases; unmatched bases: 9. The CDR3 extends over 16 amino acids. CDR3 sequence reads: CASSPGRVGVTDTQYF. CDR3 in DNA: TGTGCCAGCAGTCCCGGGAGGGTGGGGGTCACAGATACGCAGTATTTT.

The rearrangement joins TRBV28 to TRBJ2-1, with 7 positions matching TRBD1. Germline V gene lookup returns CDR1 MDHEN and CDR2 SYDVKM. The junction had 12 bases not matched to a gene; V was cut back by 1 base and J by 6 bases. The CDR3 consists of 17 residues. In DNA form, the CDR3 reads TGTGCCAGCAGTTTATACTTTGGACAGGTCCAAAGCAATGAGCAGTTCTTC. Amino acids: CASSLYFGQVQSNEQFF.

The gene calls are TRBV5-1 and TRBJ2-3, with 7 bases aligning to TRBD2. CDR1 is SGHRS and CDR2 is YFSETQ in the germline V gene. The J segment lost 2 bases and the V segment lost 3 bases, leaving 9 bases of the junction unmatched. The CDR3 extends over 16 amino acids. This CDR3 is CASSSIGRGDTDTQYF. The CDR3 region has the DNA TGCGCCAGCAGCTCAATCGGCCGGGGGGACACAGATACGCAGTATTTT.

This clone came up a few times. CDR3 nucleotide sequence: TGTGCCAGCAGCTTCCAACAGGGGGCAGGGACTGAAGCTTTCTTT. This codes for CASSFQQGAGTEAFF. This chain links TRBV7-2 with TRBJ1-1; 9 bases are a match to TRBD1. This CDR3 has 15 residues. Looked up from germline, CDR1 is SGHTA and CDR2 is FQGNSA. V shed 3 bases, J shed 5 bases, and the junction held 7 bases outside the gene matches. The full variable domain, with the rest looked up from reference TRBV7-2 and TRBJ1-1, is GAGVSQSPSNKVTEKGKDVELRCDPISGHTALYWYRQSLGQGLEFLIYFQGNSAPDKSGLPSDRFSAERTGGSVSTLTIQRTQQEDSAVYLCASSFQQGAGTEAFFGQGTRLTVV.

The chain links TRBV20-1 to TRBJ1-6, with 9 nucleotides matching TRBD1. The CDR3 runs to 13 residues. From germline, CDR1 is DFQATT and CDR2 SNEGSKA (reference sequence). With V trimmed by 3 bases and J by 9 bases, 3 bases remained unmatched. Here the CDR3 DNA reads TGCAGTGCTAGTGGACAGGGGATTTCACCCCTCCACTTT. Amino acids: CSASGQGISPLHF.

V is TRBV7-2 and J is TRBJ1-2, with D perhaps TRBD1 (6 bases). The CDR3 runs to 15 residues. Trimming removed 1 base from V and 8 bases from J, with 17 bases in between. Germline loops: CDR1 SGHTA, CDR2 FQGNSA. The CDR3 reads CASSLVGTPERGYTF. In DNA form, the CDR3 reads TGTGCCAGCAGCTTAGTCGGGACACCCGAGAGGGGCTACACCTTC.

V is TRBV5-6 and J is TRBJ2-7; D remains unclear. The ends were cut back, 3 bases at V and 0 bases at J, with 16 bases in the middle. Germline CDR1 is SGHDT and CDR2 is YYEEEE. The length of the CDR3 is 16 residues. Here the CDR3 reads CASSSYLTRGSYEQYF. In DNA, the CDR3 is TGTGCCAGCAGCTCTTACCTTACCAGAGGCTCCTACGAGCAGTACTTC. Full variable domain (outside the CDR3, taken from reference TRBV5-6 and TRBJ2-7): DAGVTQSPTHLIKTRGQQVTLRCSPKSGHDTVSWYQQALGQGPQFIFQYYEEEERQRGNFPDRFSGHQFPNYSSELNVNALLLGDSALYLCASSSYLTRGSYEQYFGPGTRLTVT.

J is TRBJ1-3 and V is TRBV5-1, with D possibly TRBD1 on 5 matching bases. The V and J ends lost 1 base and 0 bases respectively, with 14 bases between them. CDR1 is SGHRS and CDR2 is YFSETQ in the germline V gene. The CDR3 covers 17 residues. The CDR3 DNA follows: TGCGCCAGCAGCTTGCTAGGGGCCCCTAGCTCTGGAAACACCATATATTTT. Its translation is CASSLLGAPSSGNTIYF.

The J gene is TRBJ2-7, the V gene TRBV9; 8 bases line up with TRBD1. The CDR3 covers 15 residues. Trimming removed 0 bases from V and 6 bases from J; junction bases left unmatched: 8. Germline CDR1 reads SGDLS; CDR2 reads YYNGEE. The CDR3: CASSVAAQGGSEQYF. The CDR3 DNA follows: TGTGCCAGCAGCGTAGCAGCACAGGGGGGATCCGAGCAGTACTTC.

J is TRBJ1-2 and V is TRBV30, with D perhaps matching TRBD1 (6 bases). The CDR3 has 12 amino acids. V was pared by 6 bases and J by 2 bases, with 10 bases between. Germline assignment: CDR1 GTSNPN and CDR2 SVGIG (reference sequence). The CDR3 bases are TGTGCCTGTCAACAGGGAAACTATGGCTACACCTTC. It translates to CACQQGNYGYTF.

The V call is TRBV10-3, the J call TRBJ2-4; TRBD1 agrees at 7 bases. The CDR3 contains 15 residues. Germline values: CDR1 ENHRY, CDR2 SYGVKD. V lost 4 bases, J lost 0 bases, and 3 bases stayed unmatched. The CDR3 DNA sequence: TGTGCCATCAGTGTATCAGGGGGAGCCAAAAACATTCAGTACTTC. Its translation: CAISVSGGAKNIQYF.